The source of this TCR beta chain is a study of T cell responses to AZD1222 COVID-19 vaccine. The study, taken as a whole, reports: Regions 160-218 and 743-854 held dominance among vaccine-associated CD4 TCRs, which spanned spike. Repertoire samples came only from after the peak T cell response. Just 5 to 7 people given AZD1222 tested seropositive at baseline.

Comment on this clone: Antigen specificity is unknown.

Method: immunoSEQ multiplex PCR; TCRdb's copy keeps in-frame clones and lacks some. This sample carries over 120,000 clones, roughly 92% of them seen once, and the ten largest clones take roughly 3.5%. Samples with a second dose at about 4 or about 12 weeks were pooled together. Germline V gene data show CDR1 as LNHDA and CDR2 as SQIVND (reference sequence). The CDR3 length is 15 residues. The germline V and J ends were trimmed by 5 bases and 3 bases, with 16 bases remaining between them. This clonotype was obtained from an adult who received the AZD1222 COVID-19 vaccine. This chain links TRBV19 with TRBJ1-2; a weak D match, TRBD1 (5 bases). The source material was peripheral blood, sampled 28 days after the second AZD1222 dose. CDR3 in amino acids: CASSETGLGDYGYTF. The CDR3 region has the DNA TGTGCCAGTAGTGAAACGGGGCTAGGGGACTATGGCTACACCTTC.